What follows are 2 T cell receptor beta chains derived from one specimen sequenced in a study of T cell responses to AZD1222 COVID-19 vaccine. Method: immunoSEQ multiplex PCR; TCRdb's copy keeps in-frame clones and lacks some. The profile covers about 110,000 clones, with approximately 87% appearing a single time and about 4.9% taken by the ten largest. The sample consisted of peripheral blood, taken on day 0 of AZD1222 vaccination. The receptors were gathered from an adult in good health.

The chain combines TRBV29-1 with TRBJ2-1; TRBD2 matches 14 bases. The CDR3 sequence is 19 residues long. J lost 8 bases, V lost 1 base, and 16 bases had no gene match. Germline CDR1 and CDR2: SQVTM and ANQGSEA. CDR3 amino acids: CSVEARRLAGGGVRDEQFF. For the CDR3, the DNA is TGCAGCGTTGAAGCTCGGCGACTAGCGGGAGGGGGGGTTCGCGATGAGCAGTTCTTC.

The chain uses TRBV6-6 and TRBJ2-1, with D perhaps TRBD1 (6 bases). The length of the CDR3 is 15 residues. V was clipped by 0 bases and J by 1 base, with 7 bases between them. Germline-derived CDR1 and CDR2 are MNHNY and SVGAGI (reference sequence). CDR3 nucleotides: TGTGCCAGCAGTTACTCGAGGGGGTCCTACAATGAGCAGTTCTTC. This translates into CASSYSRGSYNEQFF.